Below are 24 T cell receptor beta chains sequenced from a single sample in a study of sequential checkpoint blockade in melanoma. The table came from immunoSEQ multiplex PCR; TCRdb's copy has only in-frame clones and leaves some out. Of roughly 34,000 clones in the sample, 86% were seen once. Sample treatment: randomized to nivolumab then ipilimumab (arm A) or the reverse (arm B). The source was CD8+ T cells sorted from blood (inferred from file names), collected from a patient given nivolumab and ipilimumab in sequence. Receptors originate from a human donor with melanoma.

The CDR3 DNA sequence: TGTGCCAGCAGCTTTAGCGCCACCTACGAGCAGTACTTC. Translating gives CASSFSATYEQYF. The chain joins TRBV5-4 to TRBJ2-7, with D possibly TRBD2 on 5 matching bases. CDR1 is SGHNT and CDR2 is YYREEE in the germline V gene (reference sequence). V lost 2 bases to trimming and J lost 2 bases, with 8 bases between them. The length of the CDR3 is 13 residues.

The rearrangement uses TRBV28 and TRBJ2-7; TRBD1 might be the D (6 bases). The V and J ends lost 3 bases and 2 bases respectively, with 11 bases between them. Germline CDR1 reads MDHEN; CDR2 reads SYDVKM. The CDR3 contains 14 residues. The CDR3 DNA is TGTGCCAGCAGTTTGACAGGTCAAACCTACGAGCAGTACTTC. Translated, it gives CASSLTGQTYEQYF. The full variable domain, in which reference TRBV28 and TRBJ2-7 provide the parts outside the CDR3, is DVKVTQSSRYLVKRTGEKVFLECVQDMDHENMFWYRQDPGLGLRLIYFSYDVKMKEKGDIPEGYSVSREKKERFSLILESASTNQTSMYLCASSLTGQTYEQYFGPGTRLTVT.

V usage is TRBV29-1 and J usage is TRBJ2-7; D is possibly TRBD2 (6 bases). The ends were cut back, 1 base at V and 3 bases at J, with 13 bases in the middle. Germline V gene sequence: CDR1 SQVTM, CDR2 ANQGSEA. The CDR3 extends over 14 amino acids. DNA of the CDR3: TGCAGCGTTGAAGTGGGACTTACCGACTACGAGCAGTACTTC. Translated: CSVEVGLTDYEQYF.

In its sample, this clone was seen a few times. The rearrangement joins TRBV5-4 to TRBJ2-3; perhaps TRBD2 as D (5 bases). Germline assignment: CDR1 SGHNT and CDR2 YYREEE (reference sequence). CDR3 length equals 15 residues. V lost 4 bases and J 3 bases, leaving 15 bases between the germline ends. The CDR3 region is CASSAGFRGTDTQYF. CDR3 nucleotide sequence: TGTGCCAGCAGCGCCGGTTTCCGAGGGACAGATACGCAGTATTTT.

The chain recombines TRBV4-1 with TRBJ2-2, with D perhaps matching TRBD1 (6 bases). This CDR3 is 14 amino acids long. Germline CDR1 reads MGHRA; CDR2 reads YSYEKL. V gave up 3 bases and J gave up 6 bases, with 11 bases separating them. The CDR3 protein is CASSQLQGPGELFF. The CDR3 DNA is TGCGCCAGCAGCCAGCTACAGGGTCCCGGGGAGCTGTTTTTT.

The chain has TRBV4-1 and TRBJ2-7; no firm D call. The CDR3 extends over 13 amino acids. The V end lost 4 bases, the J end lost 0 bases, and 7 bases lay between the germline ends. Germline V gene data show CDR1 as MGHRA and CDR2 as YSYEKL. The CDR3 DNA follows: TGCGCCAGCAGCCCCCCCATCTCCTACGAGCAGTACTTC. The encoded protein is CASSPPISYEQYF.

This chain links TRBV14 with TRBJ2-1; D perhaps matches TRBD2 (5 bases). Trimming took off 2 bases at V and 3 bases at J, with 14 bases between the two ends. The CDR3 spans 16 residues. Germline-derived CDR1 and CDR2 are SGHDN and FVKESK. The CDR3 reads CASSQIPGSFYNEQFF. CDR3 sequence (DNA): TGTGCCAGCAGCCAAATTCCGGGATCCTTCTACAATGAGCAGTTCTTC.

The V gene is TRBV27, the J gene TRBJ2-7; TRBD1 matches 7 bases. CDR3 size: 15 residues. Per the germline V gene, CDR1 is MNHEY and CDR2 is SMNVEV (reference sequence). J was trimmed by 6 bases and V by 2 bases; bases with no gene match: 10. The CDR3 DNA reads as TGTGCCAGCAGTTTACTGACAGGGTTAAGTCTCGAGCAGTACTTC. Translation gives CASSLLTGLSLEQYF.

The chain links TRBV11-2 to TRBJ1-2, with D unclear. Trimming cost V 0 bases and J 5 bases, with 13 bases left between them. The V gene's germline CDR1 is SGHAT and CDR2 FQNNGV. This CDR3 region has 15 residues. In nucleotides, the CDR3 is TGTGCCAGCAGCTTAGAATTCGGGGTTGGGTATGGCTACACCTTC. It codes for CASSLEFGVGYGYTF.

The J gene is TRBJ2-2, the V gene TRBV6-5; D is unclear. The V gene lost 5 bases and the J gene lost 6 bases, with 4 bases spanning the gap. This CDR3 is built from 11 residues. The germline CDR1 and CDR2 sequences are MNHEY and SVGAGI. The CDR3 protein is CASSHAGELFF. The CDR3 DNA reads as TGTGCCAGCAGTCATGCCGGGGAGCTGTTTTTT.

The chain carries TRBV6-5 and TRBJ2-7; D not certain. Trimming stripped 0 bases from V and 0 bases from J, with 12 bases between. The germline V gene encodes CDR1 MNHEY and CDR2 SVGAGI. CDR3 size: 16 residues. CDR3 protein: CASSYSSGHRSYEQYF. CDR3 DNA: TGTGCCAGCAGTTACTCGTCGGGTCACCGCTCCTACGAGCAGTACTTC.

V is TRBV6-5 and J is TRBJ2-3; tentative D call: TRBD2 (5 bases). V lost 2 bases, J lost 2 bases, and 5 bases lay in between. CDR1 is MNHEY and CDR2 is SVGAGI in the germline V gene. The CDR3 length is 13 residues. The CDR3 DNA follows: TGTGCCAGCAGTTACCGGGACACAGATACGCAGTATTTT. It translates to CASSYRDTDTQYF.

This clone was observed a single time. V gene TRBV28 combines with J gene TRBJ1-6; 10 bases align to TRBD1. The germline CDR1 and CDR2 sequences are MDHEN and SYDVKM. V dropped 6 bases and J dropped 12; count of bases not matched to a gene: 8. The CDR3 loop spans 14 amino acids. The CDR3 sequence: CASSPGTGVVPLHF. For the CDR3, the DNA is TGTGCCAGCAGCCCCGGGACAGGGGTGGTACCCCTCCACTTT.

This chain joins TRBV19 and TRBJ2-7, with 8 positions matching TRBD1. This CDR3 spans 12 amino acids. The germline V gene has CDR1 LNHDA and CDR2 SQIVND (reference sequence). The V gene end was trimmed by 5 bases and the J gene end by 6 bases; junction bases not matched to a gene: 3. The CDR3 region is CASSSDRVEQYF. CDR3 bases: TGTGCCAGTAGTTCGGACAGGGTCGAGCAGTACTTC.

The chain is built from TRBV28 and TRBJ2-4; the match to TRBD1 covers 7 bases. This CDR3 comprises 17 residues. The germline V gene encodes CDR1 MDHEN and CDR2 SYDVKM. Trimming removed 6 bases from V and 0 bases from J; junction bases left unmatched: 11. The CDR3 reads CASSDARQGIAKNIQYF. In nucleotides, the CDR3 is TGTGCCAGCAGCGACGCTCGACAGGGCATAGCCAAAAACATTCAGTACTTC.

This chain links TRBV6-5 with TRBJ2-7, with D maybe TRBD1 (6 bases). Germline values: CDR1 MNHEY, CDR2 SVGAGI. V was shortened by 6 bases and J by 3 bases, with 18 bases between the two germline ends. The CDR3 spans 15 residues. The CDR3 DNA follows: TGTGCCAGCAGCTCCCGACAGGCAAATTTCTACGAGCAGTACTTC. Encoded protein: CASSSRQANFYEQYF.

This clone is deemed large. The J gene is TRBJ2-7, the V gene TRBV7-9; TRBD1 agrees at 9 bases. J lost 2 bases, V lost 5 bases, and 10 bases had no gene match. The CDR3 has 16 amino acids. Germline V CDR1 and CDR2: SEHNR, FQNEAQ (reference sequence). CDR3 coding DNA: TGTGCCAGCAGCGTAAGGGACAGGGTGACAGCCTACGAGCAGTACTTC. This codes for CASSVRDRVTAYEQYF.

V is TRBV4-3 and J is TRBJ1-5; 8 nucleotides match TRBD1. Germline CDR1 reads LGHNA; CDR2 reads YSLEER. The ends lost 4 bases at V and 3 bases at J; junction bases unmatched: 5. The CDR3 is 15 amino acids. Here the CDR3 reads CASSRLTGANQPQHF. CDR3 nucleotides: TGCGCCAGCAGCCGTTTGACAGGGGCCAATCAGCCCCAGCATTTT.

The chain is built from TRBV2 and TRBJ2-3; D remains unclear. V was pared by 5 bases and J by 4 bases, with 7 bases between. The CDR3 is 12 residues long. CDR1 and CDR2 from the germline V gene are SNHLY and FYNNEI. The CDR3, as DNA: TGTGCCAGCAGTAGCCCCCCAGATACGCAGTATTTT. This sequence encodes CASSSPPDTQYF.

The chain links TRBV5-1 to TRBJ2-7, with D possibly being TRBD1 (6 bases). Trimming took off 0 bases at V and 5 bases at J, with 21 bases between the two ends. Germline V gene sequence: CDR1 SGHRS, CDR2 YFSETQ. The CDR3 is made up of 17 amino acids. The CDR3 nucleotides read TGCGCCAGCAGCTTGGCCGGTGGGAGACAGGTTATCGACGAGCAGTACTTC. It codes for CASSLAGGRQVIDEQYF.

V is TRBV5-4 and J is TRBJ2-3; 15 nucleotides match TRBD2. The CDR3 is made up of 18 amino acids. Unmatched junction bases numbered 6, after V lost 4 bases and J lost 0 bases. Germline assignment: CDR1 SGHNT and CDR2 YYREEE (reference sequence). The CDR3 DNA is TGTGCCAGCAGCGGGGGACTAGCGGGGGGCCTAAGCACAGATACGCAGTATTTT. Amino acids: CASSGGLAGGLSTDTQYF.

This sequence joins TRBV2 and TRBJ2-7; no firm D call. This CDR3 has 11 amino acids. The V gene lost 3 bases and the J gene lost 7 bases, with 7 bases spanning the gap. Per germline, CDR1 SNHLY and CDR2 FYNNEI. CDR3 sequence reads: CASSDRLEQYF. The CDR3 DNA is TGTGCCAGCAGTGACAGGTTGGAGCAGTACTTC.

CDR3 nucleotide sequence: TGTGCCAGCAGTTTAGAGGGGGCCTACGAGCAGTACTTC. Its translation: CASSLEGAYEQYF. V gene TRBV27 combines with J gene TRBJ2-7; the D gene is possibly TRBD1 (6 bases). The CDR3 loop spans 13 amino acids. The germline V gene has CDR1 MNHEY and CDR2 SMNVEV (reference sequence). Trimming took off 2 bases at V and 2 bases at J, with 7 bases between the two ends.

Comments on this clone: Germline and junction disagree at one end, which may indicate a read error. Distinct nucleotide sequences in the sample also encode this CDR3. For the CDR3, the DNA is TGCGCCAGCAGCCCAAAAACGGGACAGAGACCTGAAACCGACTACGAACAGTACTTC. Residues: CASSPKTGQRPETDYEQYF. The gene calls are TRBV4-3 and TRBJ2-7, with 7 bases that match TRBD1. The germline CDR1 and CDR2 sequences are LGHNA and YSLEER. The CDR3 runs to 19 residues.